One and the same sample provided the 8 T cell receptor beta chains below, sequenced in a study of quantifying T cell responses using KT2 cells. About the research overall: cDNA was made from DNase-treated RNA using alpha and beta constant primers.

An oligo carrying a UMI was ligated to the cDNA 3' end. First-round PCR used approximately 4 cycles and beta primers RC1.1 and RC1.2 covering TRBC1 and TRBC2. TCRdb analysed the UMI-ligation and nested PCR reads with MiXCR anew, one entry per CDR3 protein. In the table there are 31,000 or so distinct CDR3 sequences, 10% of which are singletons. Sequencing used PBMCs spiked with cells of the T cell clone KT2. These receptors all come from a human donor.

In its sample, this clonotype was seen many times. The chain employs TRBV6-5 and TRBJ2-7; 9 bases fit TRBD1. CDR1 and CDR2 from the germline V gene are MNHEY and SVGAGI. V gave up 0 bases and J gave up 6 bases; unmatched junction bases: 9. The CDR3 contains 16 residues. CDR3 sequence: CASSYSGTGLLIEQYF. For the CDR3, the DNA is TGTGCCAGCAGTTACTCGGGGACAGGGTTACTAATCGAGCAGTACTTC.

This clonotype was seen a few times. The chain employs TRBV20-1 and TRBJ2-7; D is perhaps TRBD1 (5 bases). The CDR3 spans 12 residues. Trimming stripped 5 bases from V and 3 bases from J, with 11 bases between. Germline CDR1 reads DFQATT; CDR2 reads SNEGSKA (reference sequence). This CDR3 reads CSARADSYEQYF. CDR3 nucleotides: TGCAGTGCTCGAGCCGACAGCTACGAGCAGTACTTC.

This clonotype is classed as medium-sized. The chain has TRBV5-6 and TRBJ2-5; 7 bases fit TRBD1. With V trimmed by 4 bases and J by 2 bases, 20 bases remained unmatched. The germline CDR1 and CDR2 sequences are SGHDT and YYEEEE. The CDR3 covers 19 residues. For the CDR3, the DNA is TGTGCCAGCAGCGGACCCCCGGGACAGCGAGGACGTCGTCAAGAGACCCAGTACTTC. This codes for CASSGPPGQRGRRQETQYF.

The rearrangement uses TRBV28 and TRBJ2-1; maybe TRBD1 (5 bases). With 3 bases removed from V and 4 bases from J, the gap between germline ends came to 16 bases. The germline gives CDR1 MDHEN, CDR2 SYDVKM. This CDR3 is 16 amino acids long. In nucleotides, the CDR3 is TGTGCCAGCAGTTTTCTGGTCCAGGGTTCTTACAATGAGCAGTTCTTC. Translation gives CASSFLVQGSYNEQFF.

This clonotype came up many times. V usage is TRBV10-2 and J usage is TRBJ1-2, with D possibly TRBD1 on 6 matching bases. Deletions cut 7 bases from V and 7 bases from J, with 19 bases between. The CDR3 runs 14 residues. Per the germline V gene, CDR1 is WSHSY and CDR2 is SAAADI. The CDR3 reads CASMIGGSSGGYTF. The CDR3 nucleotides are TGCGCCAGCATGATAGGGGGGAGTTCGGGTGGCTACACCTTC.

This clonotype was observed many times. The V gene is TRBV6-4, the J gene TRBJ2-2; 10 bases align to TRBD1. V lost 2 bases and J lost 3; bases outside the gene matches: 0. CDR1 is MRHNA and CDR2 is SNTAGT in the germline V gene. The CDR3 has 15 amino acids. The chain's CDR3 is CASSDGTGDTGELFF. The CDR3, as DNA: TGTGCCAGCAGTGACGGGACAGGGGACACCGGGGAGCTGTTTTTT.

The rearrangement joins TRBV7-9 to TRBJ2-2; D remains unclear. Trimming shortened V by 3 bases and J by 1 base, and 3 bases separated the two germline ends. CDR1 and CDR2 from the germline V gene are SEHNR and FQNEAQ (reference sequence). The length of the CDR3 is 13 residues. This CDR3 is CASSFGNTGELFF. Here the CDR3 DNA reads TGTGCCAGCAGCTTCGGGAACACCGGGGAGCTGTTTTTT. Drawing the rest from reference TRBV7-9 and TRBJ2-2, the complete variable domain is DTGVSQNPRHKITKRGQNVTFRCDPISEHNRLYWYRQTLGQGPEFLTYFQNEAQLEKSRLLSDRFSAERPKGSFSTLEIQRTEQGDSAMYLCASSFGNTGELFFGEGSRLTVL.

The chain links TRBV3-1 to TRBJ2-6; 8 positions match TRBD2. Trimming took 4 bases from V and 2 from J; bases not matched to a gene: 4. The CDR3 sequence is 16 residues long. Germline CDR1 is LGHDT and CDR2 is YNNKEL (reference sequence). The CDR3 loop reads CASSLPTSAGANVLTF. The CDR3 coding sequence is TGTGCCAGCAGCCTACCGACTAGCGCTGGGGCCAACGTCCTGACTTTC. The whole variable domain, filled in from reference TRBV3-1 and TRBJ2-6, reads DTAVSQTPKYLVTQMGNDKSIKCEQNLGHDTMYWYKQDSKKFLKIMFSYNNKELIINETVPNRFSPKSPDKAHLNLHINSLELGDSAVYFCASSLPTSAGANVLTFGAGSRLTVL.